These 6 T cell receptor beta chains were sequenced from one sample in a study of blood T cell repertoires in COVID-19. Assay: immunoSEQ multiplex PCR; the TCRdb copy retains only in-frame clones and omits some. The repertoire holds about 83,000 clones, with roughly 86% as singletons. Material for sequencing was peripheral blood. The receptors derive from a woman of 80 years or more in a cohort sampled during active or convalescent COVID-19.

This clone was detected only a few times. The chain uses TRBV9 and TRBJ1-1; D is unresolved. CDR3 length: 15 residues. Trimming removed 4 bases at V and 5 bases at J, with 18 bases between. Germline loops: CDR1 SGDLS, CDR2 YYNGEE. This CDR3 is CASSPPVASGTEAFF. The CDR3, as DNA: TGTGCCAGCAGCCCCCCTGTGGCCTCGGGGACTGAAGCTTTCTTT.

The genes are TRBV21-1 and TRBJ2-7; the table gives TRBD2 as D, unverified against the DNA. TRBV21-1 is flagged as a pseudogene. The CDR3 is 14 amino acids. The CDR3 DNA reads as TGTGCCAGCAGCAAACGGGGGAGCTCCTACGAGCAGTACGTC. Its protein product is CASSKRGSSYEQYV.

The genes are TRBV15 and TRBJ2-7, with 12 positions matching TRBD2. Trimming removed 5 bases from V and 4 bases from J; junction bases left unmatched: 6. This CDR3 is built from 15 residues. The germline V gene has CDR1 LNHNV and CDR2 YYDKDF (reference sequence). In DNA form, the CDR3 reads TGTGCCACCAGCCTACGACTAGCGGGAGTGTACGAGCAGTACTTC. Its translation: CATSLRLAGVYEQYF. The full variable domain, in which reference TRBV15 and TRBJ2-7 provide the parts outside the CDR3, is DAMVIQNPRYQVTQFGKPVTLSCSQTLNHNVMYWYQQKSSQAPKLLFHYYDKDFNNEADTPDNFQSRRPNTSFCFLDIRSPGLGDTAMYLCATSLRLAGVYEQYFGPGTRLTVT.

The CDR3 is CAWSGGGSMNTEAFF. The CDR3 DNA is TGTGCCTGGAGTGGCGGGGGGAGTATGAACACTGAAGCTTTCTTT. This rearrangement joins TRBV30 to TRBJ1-1; TRBD1 is a possible D gene (5 bases). Germline values: CDR1 GTSNPN, CDR2 SVGIG (reference sequence). The CDR3 length is 15 residues. Trimming took off 1 base at V and 0 bases at J, with 12 bases between the two ends.

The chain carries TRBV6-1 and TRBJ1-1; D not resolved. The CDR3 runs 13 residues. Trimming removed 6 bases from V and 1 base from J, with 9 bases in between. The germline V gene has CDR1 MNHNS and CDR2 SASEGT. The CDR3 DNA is TGTGCCAGCAGGCACACAGAGAACACTGAAGCTTTCTTT. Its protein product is CASRHTENTEAFF.

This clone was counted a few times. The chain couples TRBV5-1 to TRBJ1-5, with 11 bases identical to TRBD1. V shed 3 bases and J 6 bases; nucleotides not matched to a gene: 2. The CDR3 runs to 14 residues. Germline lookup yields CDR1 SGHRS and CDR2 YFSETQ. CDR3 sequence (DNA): TGCGCCAGCAGCTGGGGACAGGGGGGTCAGCCCCAGCATTTT. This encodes CASSWGQGGQPQHF.